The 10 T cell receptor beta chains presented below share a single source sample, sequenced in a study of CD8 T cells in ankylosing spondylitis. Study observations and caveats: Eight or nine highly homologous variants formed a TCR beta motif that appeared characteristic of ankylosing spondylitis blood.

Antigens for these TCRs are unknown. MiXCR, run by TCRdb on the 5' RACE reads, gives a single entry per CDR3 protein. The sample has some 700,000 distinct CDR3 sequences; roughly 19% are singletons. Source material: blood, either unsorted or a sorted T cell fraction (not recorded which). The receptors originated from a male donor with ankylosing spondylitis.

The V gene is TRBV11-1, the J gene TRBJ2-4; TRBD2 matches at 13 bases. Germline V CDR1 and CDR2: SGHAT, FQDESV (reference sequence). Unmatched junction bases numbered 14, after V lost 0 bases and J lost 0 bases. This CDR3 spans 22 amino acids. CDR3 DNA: TGTGCCAGCAGCTTAGCGGGCACCAGGACTAGCGGGAGAATCAAAGCCAAAAACATTCAGTACTTC. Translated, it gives CASSLAGTRTSGRIKAKNIQYF.

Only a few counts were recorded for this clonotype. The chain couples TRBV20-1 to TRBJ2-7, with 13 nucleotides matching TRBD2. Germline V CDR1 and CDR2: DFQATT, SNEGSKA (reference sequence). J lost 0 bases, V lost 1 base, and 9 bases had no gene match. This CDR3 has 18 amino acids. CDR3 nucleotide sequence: TGCAGTGCTAGAGGGGGGACTAGCGGGATCTTATCCTCCTACGAGCAGTACTTC. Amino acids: CSARGGTSGILSSYEQYF.

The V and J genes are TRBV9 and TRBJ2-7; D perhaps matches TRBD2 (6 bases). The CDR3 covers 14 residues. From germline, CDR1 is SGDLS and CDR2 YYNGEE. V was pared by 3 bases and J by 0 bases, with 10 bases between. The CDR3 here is CASSDEGLSYEQYF. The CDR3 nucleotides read TGTGCCAGCAGCGACGAGGGACTCTCCTACGAGCAGTACTTC.

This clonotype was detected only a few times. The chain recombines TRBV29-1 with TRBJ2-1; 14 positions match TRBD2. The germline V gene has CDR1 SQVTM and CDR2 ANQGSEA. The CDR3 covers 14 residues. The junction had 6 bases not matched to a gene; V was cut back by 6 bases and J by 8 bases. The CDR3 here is CSVETSGRGYEQFF. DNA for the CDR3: TGCAGCGTAGAGACTAGCGGGAGGGGGTATGAGCAGTTCTTC.

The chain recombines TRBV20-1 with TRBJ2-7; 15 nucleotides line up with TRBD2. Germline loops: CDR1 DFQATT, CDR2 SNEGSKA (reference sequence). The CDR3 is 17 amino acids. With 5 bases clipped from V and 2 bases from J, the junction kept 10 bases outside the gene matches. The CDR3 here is CSARAGLAGGQAYEQYF. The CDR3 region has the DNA TGCAGTGCTCGCGCCGGACTAGCGGGAGGGCAGGCCTACGAGCAGTACTTC.

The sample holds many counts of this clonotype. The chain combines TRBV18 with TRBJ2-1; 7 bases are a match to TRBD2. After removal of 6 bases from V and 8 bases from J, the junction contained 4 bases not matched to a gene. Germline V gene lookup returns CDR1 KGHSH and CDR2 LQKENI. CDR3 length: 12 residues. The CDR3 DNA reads TGTGCCAGCTCCCAGGGAGGGGATGAGCAGTTCTTC. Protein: CASSQGGDEQFF.

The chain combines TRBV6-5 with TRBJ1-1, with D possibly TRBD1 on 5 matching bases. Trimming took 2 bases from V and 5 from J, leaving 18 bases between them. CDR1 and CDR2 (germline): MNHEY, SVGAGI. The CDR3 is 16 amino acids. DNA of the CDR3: TGTGCCAGCAGTTACCATCCCACGGCGGGGGTTACTGAAGCTTTCTTT. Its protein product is CASSYHPTAGVTEAFF.

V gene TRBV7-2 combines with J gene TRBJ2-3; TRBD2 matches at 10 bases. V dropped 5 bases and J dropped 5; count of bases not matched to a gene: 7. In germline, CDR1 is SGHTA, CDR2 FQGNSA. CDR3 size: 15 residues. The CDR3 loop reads CASSPRTSGGDTQYF. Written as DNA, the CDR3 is TGTGCCAGCAGCCCGCGGACTAGCGGAGGAGATACGCAGTATTTT.

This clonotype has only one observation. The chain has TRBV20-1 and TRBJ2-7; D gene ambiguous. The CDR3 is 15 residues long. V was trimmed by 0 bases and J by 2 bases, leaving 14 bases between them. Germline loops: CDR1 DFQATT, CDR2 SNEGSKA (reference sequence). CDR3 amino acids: CSARDLSGDPYEQYF. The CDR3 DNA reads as TGCAGTGCTAGAGATCTGTCGGGTGATCCCTACGAGCAGTACTTC.

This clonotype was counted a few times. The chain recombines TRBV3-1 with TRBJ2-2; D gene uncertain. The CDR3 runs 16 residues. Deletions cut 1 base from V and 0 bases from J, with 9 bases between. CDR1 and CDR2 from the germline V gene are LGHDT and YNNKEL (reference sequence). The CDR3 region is CASSQVQPTNTGELFF. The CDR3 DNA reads TGTGCCAGCAGCCAAGTACAGCCTACGAACACCGGGGAGCTGTTTTTT.